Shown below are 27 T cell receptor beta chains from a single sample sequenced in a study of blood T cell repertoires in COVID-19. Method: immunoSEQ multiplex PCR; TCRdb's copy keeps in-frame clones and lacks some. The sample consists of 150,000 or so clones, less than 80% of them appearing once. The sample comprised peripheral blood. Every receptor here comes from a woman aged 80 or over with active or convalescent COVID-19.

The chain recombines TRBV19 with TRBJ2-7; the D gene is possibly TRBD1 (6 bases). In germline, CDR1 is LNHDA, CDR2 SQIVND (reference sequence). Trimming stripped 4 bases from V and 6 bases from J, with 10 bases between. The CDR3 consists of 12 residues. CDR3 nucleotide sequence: TGTGCCAGTAGTACAGGGGTTGGCGAGCAGTACTTC. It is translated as CASSTGVGEQYF.

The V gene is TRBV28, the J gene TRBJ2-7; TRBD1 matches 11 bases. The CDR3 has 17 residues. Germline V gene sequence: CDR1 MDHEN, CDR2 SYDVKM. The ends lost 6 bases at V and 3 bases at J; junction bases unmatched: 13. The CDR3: CASRTQKAGTGGYEQYF. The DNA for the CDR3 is TGTGCCAGCAGAACACAGAAGGCCGGGACAGGGGGCTACGAGCAGTACTTC. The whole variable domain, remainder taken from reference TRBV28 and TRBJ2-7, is DVKVTQSSRYLVKRTGEKVFLECVQDMDHENMFWYRQDPGLGLRLIYFSYDVKMKEKGDIPEGYSVSREKKERFSLILESASTNQTSMYLCASRTQKAGTGGYEQYFGPGTRLTVT.

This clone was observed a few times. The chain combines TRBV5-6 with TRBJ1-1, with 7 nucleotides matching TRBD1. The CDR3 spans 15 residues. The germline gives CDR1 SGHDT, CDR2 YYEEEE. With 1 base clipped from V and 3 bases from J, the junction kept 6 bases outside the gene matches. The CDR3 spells CASSLPGTDDTEAFF. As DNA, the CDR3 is TGTGCCAGCAGCTTGCCCGGGACAGATGACACTGAAGCTTTCTTT.

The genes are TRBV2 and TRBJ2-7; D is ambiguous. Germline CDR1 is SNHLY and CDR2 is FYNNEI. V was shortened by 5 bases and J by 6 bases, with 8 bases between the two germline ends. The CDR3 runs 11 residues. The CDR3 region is CASSMQAEQYF. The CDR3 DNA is TGTGCCAGCAGTATGCAGGCCGAGCAGTACTTC.

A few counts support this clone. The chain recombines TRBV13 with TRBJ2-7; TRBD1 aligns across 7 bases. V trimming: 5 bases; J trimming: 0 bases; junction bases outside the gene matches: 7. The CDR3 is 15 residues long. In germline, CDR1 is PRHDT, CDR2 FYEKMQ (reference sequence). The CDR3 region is CASSEGQLSSYEQYF. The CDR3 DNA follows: TGTGCCAGCAGCGAGGGACAGCTGAGCTCCTACGAGCAGTACTTC.

The CDR3: CASSANSGNTIYF. The DNA for the CDR3 is TGTGCCAGCAGCGCCAACTCTGGAAACACCATATATTTT. This rearrangement joins TRBV9 to TRBJ1-3; D gene unclear. Germline CDR1 is SGDLS and CDR2 is YYNGEE. The CDR3 extends over 13 amino acids. Between the trimmed V and J ends, which lost 3 bases and 0 bases, there was a span of 4 bases.

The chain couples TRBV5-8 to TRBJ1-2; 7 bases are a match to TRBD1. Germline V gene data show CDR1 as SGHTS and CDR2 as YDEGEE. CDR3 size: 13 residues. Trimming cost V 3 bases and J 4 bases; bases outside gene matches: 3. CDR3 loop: CASSSDRIYGYTF. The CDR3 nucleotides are TGTGCCAGCAGCTCGGACAGGATCTATGGCTACACCTTC.

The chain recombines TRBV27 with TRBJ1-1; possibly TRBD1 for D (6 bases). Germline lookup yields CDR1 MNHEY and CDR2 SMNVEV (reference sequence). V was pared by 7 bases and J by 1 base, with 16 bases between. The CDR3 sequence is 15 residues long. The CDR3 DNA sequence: TGTGCCAGCAAATCCTCTTACAGGGAGAACACTGAAGCTTTCTTT. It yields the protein CASKSSYRENTEAFF.

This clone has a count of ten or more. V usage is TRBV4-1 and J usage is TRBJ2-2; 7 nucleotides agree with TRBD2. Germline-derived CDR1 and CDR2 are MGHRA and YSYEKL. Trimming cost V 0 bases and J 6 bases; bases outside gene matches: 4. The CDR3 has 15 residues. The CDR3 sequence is CASSQDRAGAGELFF. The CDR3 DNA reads TGCGCCAGCAGCCAAGATCGGGCGGGGGCCGGGGAGCTGTTTTTT.

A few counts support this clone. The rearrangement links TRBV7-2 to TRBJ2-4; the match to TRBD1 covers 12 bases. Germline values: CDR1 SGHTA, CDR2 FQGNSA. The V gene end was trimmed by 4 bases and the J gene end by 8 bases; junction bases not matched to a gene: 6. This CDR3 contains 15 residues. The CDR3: CASSSSGTGGDIQYF. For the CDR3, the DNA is TGTGCCAGCAGCTCCTCCGGGACAGGGGGCGACATTCAGTACTTC.

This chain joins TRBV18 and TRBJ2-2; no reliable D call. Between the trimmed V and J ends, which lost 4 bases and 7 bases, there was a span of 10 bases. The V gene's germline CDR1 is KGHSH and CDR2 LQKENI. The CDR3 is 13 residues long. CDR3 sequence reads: CASSRDTNGELFF. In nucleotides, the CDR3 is TGTGCCAGCTCACGAGACACAAACGGGGAGCTGTTTTTT.

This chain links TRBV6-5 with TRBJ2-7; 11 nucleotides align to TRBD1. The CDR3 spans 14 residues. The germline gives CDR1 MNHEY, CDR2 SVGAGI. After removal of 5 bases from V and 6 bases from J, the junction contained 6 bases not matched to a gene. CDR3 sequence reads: CASSIGQGAFEQYF. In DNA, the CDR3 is TGTGCCAGCAGTATAGGACAGGGGGCCTTCGAGCAGTACTTC.

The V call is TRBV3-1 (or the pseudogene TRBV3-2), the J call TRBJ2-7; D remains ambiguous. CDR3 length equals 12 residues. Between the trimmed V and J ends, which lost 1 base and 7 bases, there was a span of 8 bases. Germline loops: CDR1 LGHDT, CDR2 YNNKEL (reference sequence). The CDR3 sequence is CASSQVAVEQYF. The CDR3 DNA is TGTGCCAGCAGCCAAGTCGCGGTAGAGCAGTACTTC.

The CDR3 DNA is TGTGCCAGCTCAGAGACAGGGGCGGGTGGAGCTTTCTTT. Translated, it gives CASSETGAGGAFF. The chain couples TRBV18 to TRBJ1-1; TRBD1 aligns across 8 bases. Germline lookup yields CDR1 KGHSH and CDR2 LQKENI. The CDR3 loop spans 13 amino acids. V trimming: 5 bases; J trimming: 10 bases; junction bases outside the gene matches: 9.

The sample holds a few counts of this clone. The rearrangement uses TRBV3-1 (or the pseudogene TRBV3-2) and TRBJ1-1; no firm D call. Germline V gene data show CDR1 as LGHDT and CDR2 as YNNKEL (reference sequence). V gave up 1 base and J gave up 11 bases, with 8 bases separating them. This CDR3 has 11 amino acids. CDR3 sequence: CASSQGPRAFF. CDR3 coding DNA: TGTGCCAGCAGCCAAGGGCCGAGGGCTTTCTTT.

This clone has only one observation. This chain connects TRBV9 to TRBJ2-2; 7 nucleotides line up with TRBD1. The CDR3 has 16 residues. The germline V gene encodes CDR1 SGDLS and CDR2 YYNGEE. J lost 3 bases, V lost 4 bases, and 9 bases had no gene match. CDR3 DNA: TGTGCCAGCAGCAGGATCCGGGACAGTTACACCGGGGAGCTGTTTTTT. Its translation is CASSRIRDSYTGELFF.

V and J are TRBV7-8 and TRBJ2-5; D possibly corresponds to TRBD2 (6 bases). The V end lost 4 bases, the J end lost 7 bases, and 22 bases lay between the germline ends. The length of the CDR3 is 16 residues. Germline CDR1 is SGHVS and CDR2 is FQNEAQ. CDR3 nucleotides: TGTGCCAGCAGCTCGCGGGGCACGAGTGGGTCGTGGACCCAGTACTTC. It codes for CASSSRGTSGSWTQYF. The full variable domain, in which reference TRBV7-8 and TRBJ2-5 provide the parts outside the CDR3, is GAGVSQSPRYKVAKRGQDVALRCDPISGHVSLFWYQQALGQGPEFLTYFQNEAQLDKSGLPSDRFFAERPEGSVSTLKIQRTQQEDSAVYLCASSSRGTSGSWTQYFGPGTRLLVL.

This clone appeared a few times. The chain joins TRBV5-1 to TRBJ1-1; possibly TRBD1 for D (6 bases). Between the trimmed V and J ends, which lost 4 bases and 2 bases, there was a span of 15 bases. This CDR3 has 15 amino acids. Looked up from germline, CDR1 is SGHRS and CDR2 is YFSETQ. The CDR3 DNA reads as TGCGCCAGCAGCGCTGGGGGGGCTAAAAACACTGAAGCTTTCTTT. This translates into CASSAGGAKNTEAFF.

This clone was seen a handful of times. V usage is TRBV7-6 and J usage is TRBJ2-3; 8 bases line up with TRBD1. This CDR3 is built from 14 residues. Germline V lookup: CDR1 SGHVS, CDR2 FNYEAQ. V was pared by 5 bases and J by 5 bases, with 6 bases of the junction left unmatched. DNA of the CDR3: TGTGCCAGCAGCGCAAGGGGACAGGTAGATACGCAGTATTTT. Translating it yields CASSARGQVDTQYF.

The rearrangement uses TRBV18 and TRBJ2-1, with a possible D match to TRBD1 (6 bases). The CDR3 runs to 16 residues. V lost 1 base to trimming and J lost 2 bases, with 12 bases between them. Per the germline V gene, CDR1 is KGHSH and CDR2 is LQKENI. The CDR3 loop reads CASSPQGVGTYNEQFF. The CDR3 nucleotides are TGTGCCAGCTCACCACAGGGGGTAGGCACCTACAATGAGCAGTTCTTC.

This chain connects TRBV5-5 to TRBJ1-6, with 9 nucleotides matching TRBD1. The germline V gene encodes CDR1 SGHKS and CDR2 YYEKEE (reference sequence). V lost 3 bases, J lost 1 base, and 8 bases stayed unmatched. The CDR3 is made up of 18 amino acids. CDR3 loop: CASSSTGTGFSYNSPLHF. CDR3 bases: TGTGCCAGCAGCTCGACCGGGACAGGGTTTTCCTATAATTCACCCCTCCACTTT.

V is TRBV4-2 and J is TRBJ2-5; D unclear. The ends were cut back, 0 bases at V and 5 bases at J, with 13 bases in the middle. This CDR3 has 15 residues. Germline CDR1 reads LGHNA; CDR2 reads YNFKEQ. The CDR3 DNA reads TGTGCCAGCAGCCAAGAGGCCAATCCCCGTGAGACCCAGTACTTC. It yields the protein CASSQEANPRETQYF.

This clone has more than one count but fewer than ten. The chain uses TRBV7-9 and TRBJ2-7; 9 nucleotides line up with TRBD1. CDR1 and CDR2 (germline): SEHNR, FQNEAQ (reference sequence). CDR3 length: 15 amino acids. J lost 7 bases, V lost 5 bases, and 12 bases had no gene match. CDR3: CASSEPGQGSGEQYF. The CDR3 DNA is TGTGCCAGCAGCGAGCCGGGACAGGGTTCGGGGGAGCAGTACTTC.

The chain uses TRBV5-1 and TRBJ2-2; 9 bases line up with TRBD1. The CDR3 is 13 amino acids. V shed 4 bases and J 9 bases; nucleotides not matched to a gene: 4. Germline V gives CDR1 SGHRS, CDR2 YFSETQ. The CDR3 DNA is TGCGCCAGCAGCGAAACAGGGGGCTGGGAGCTGTTTTTT. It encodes CASSETGGWELFF. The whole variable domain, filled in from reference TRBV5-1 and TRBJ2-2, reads KAGVTQTPRYLIKTRGQQVTLSCSPISGHRSVSWYQQTPGQGLQFLFEYFSETQRNKGNFPGRFSGRQFSNSRSEMNVSTLELGDSALYLCASSETGGWELFFGEGSRLTVL.

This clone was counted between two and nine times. The CDR3 sequence: CASTITGYTEAFF. The DNA of the CDR3 is TGTGCCAGCACAATCACAGGGTACACTGAAGCTTTCTTT. The rearrangement joins TRBV12-3 or TRBV12-4 to TRBJ1-1, with a tentative D call TRBD1 (6 bases). The CDR3 is 13 amino acids. Trimming left V 7 bases short and J 3 bases short, with 12 bases between.

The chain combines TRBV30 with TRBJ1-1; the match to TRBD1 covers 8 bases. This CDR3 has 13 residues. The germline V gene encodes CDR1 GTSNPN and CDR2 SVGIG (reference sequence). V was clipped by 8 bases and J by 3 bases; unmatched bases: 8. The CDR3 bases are TGTGCCAGCCGGACAGGGTTGGACACTGAAGCTTTCTTT. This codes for CASRTGLDTEAFF.

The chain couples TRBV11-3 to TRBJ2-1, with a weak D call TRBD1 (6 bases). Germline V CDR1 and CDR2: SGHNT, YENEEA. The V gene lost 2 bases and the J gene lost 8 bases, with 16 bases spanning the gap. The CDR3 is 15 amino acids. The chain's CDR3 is CASSLSTGKYDEQFF. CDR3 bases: TGTGCCAGCAGCTTATCCACAGGGAAATACGATGAGCAGTTCTTC.